The 27 T cell receptor beta chains given below trace back to one sample, sequenced in a study of blood T cell repertoires in COVID-19. Clones were read by immunoSEQ multiplex PCR, and TCRdb kept only the in-frame ones, dropping some. The table includes over 85,000 clones, approximately 80% detected once. Material: peripheral blood. These receptors were collected from a man in his fifties or sixties with acute or convalescent COVID-19.

The chain has TRBV5-1 and TRBJ2-7; TRBD2 agrees at 9 bases. In germline, CDR1 is SGHRS, CDR2 YFSETQ. J was trimmed by 5 bases and V by 4 bases; bases with no gene match: 13. CDR3 length equals 16 residues. CDR3 loop: CASSPLEAGGVDEQYF. CDR3 nucleotide sequence: TGCGCCAGCAGCCCACTAGAAGCGGGGGGAGTCGACGAGCAGTACTTC.

V and J are TRBV10-3 and TRBJ1-6, with 10 bases fitting TRBD1. V shed 5 bases, J shed 13 bases, and the junction held 11 bases outside the gene matches. This CDR3 comprises 15 residues. Germline-derived CDR1 and CDR2 are ENHRY and SYGVKD. CDR3 region: CAISPGQGGAFPLHF. In DNA form, the CDR3 reads TGTGCCATCAGTCCCGGACAGGGGGGGGCATTTCCCCTCCACTTT.

The chain is built from TRBV5-6 and TRBJ1-2; D is unclear. CDR1 and CDR2 from the germline V gene are SGHDT and YYEEEE. The CDR3 consists of 14 residues. V gave up 2 bases and J gave up 0 bases, with 8 bases separating them. The CDR3 reads CASSFAGSNYGYTF. CDR3 nucleotides: TGTGCCAGCAGCTTCGCGGGGTCTAACTATGGCTACACCTTC.

The rearrangement uses TRBV5-1 and TRBJ2-3; 7 bases agree with TRBD2. CDR1 and CDR2 from the germline V gene are SGHRS and YFSETQ. V dropped 1 base and J dropped 3; count of bases not matched to a gene: 5. This CDR3 has 15 amino acids. CDR3 region: CASSLSGVGTDTQYF. Written as DNA, the CDR3 is TGCGCCAGCAGCTTGAGCGGGGTCGGGACAGATACGCAGTATTTT.

A few counts support this clone. V usage is TRBV3-1 (or the pseudogene TRBV3-2) and J usage is TRBJ1-3, with TRBD1 identical over 8 bases. The germline V gene encodes CDR1 LGHDT and CDR2 YNNKEL (reference sequence). Trimming removed 3 bases from V and 0 bases from J; junction bases left unmatched: 13. The CDR3 has 19 residues. In nucleotides, the CDR3 is TGTGCCAGCAGCCACTCCAGGCAGGGGGCTCTATACTCTGGAAACACCATATATTTT. Translation gives CASSHSRQGALYSGNTIYF.

The chain employs TRBV15 and TRBJ2-1; a possible D gene is TRBD2 (7 bases). This CDR3 has 16 amino acids. Trimming shortened V by 1 base and J by 6 bases, and 16 bases separated the two germline ends. The V gene's germline CDR1 is LNHNV and CDR2 YYDKDF (reference sequence). CDR3: CATSRVGGGESNEQFF. CDR3 DNA: TGTGCCACCAGCAGAGTAGGGGGGGGCGAGAGCAATGAGCAGTTCTTC.

The CDR3 here is CAWSIGGQGKGGAFF. In DNA form, the CDR3 reads TGTGCCTGGAGTATTGGGGGACAGGGGAAAGGCGGAGCTTTCTTT. V is TRBV30 and J is TRBJ1-1, with 10 bases identical to TRBD1. V trimming: 2 bases; J trimming: 10 bases; junction bases outside the gene matches: 13. The CDR3 sequence is 15 residues long. The V gene's germline CDR1 is GTSNPN and CDR2 SVGIG (reference sequence).

The chain links TRBV27 to TRBJ2-3; D uncertain. V dropped 0 bases and J dropped 3 bases, with 10 bases sitting between them. Germline lookup yields CDR1 MNHEY and CDR2 SMNVEV (reference sequence). The CDR3 contains 15 residues. The CDR3 here is CASSLSPPTTDTQYF. Written as DNA, the CDR3 is TGTGCCAGCAGTTTATCACCCCCAACTACAGATACGCAGTATTTT.

The sample holds one count of this clone. The genes are TRBV5-4 and TRBJ2-5; 13 bases align to TRBD2. V lost 4 bases and J lost 2; bases outside the gene matches: 11. The CDR3 consists of 18 residues. The germline gives CDR1 SGHNT, CDR2 YYREEE (reference sequence). CDR3 sequence: CASSPGLAGIRSQETQYF. The CDR3 nucleotides are TGTGCCAGCAGCCCGGGACTAGCGGGGATAAGGAGTCAAGAGACCCAGTACTTC.

V gene TRBV5-1 combines with J gene TRBJ2-3; 7 bases fit TRBD2. The CDR3 covers 15 residues. The V and J ends lost 2 bases and 2 bases, in that order; junction bases with no gene match: 5. Germline CDR1 and CDR2: SGHRS and YFSETQ. The CDR3 coding sequence is TGCGCCAGCAGCTTTGGCGGGGGATCCACAGATACGCAGTATTTT. This encodes CASSFGGGSTDTQYF.

The chain carries TRBV4-3 and TRBJ2-5, with a weak D call TRBD2 (5 bases). V was cut by 0 bases and J by 2 bases, with 13 bases left in between. CDR1 LGHNA and CDR2 YSLEER come from the germline V gene. The CDR3 runs to 16 residues. In nucleotides, the CDR3 is TGCGCCAGCAGCCAAGATGGAGAGGGTATACAAGAGACCCAGTACTTC. Translated: CASSQDGEGIQETQYF.

This rearrangement joins TRBV7-2 to TRBJ1-4; D is possibly TRBD1 (6 bases). Trimming took off 7 bases at V and 5 bases at J, with 20 bases between the two ends. Germline V gives CDR1 SGHTA, CDR2 FQGNSA. This CDR3 contains 16 residues. The CDR3 DNA sequence: TGTGCCAGCAAGGAGACAGGACCCAACGGAAATGAAAAACTGTTTTTT. Its protein product is CASKETGPNGNEKLFF. The whole variable domain, filled in from reference TRBV7-2 and TRBJ1-4, reads GAGVSQSPSNKVTEKGKDVELRCDPISGHTALYWYRQSLGQGLEFLIYFQGNSAPDKSGLPSDRFSAERTGGSVSTLTIQRTQQEDSAVYLCASKETGPNGNEKLFFGSGTQLSVL.

Regarding this clone: The same CDR3 also results from other DNA sequences found in this sample. This sequence joins TRBV27 and TRBJ1-2; 10 positions match TRBD1. From germline, CDR1 is MNHEY and CDR2 SMNVEV (reference sequence). The CDR3 totals 13 residues. V shed 5 bases and J 5 bases; nucleotides not matched to a gene: 2. CDR3 loop: CASSDRGQYGYTF. As DNA, the CDR3 is TGTGCCAGCAGTGACAGGGGGCAATATGGCTACACCTTC.

V usage is TRBV30 and J usage is TRBJ1-2; 7 bases match TRBD1. Germline CDR1 is GTSNPN and CDR2 is SVGIG (reference sequence). The length of the CDR3 is 13 residues. The V segment lost 7 bases and the J segment 8 bases; nucleotides outside the gene matches: 13. DNA for the CDR3: TGTGCCTCTCGTAACGACAGGGAAGAGGGCTACACCTTC. This gives the protein CASRNDREEGYTF. Looking up the rest from reference TRBV30 and TRBJ1-2 gives the full variable domain: SQTIHQWPATLVQPVGSPLSLECTVEGTSNPNLYWYRQAAGRGLQLLFYSVGIGQISSEVPQNLSASRPQDRQFILSSKKLLLSDSGFYLCASRNDREEGYTFGSGTRLTVV.

The chain couples TRBV5-1 to TRBJ2-5, with TRBD2 matching over 16 bases. Trimming at V came to 3 bases and at J to 2 bases, leaving 7 bases not matched to a gene. This CDR3 contains 18 residues. CDR1 is SGHRS and CDR2 is YFSETQ in the germline V gene. In nucleotides, the CDR3 is TGCGCCAGCAGCTCGGGACTAGCGGGGGGGCCAGTACAAGAGACCCAGTACTTC. This encodes CASSSGLAGGPVQETQYF.

This clone appeared a few times. The chain links TRBV7-2 to TRBJ1-6; 7 nucleotides match TRBD1. Germline CDR1 is SGHTA and CDR2 is FQGNSA. The V gene end was trimmed by 6 bases and the J gene end by 8 bases; junction bases not matched to a gene: 10. The CDR3 totals 15 residues. The CDR3 here is CASRPDRVGHSPLHF. In DNA, the CDR3 is TGTGCCAGCAGGCCAGACAGGGTTGGGCATTCACCCCTCCACTTT.

This clone was observed a few times. The chain joins TRBV7-2 to TRBJ1-1; the D gene is possibly TRBD1 (5 bases). Germline lookup yields CDR1 SGHTA and CDR2 FQGNSA. The CDR3 loop spans 16 amino acids. Trimming stripped 5 bases from V and 3 bases from J, with 19 bases between. CDR3 coding DNA: TGTGCCAGCAGCCCACGTCGGGAGGGAGGGGACACTGAAGCTTTCTTT. Protein product: CASSPRREGGDTEAFF.

This chain connects TRBV12-3 or TRBV12-4 to TRBJ1-5; D call uncertain. The CDR3 is 13 amino acids. V was pared by 6 bases and J by 3 bases, with 9 bases between. CDR3 residues: CASSSFVNQPQHF. CDR3 nucleotides: TGTGCCAGCAGCTCTTTCGTCAATCAGCCCCAGCATTTT.

This clone showed up many times. J is TRBJ1-1 and V is TRBV4-3; D not certain. The V and J ends lost 0 bases and 5 bases respectively, with 7 bases between them. The length of the CDR3 is 13 residues. Germline V gene sequence: CDR1 LGHNA, CDR2 YSLEER. In nucleotides, the CDR3 is TGCGCCAGCAGCCAAGATAGGAGAACTGAAGCTTTCTTT. The encoded protein is CASSQDRRTEAFF.

This chain links TRBV19 with TRBJ1-5; a weak D match, TRBD1 (5 bases). This CDR3 contains 15 residues. Germline CDR1 LNHDA, CDR2 SQIVND (reference sequence). Trimming left V 1 base short and J 6 bases short, with 13 bases between. Here the CDR3 DNA reads TGTGCCAGTAGTATAGGAGTCAGGGTGAGTCAGCCCCAGCATTTT. It translates to CASSIGVRVSQPQHF.

This chain connects TRBV6-5 to TRBJ2-3; TRBD2 aligns across 11 bases. After removal of 3 bases from V and 2 bases from J, the junction contained 1 base not matched to a gene. This CDR3 comprises 15 residues. Per the germline V gene, CDR1 is MNHEY and CDR2 is SVGAGI. CDR3 loop: CASSYSGGATDTQYF. The CDR3 DNA reads TGTGCCAGCAGTTATAGCGGGGGGGCCACAGATACGCAGTATTTT.

The chain joins TRBV14 to TRBJ2-7; D ambiguous. V shed 0 bases and J shed 4 bases, with 13 bases lying between them. The CDR3 is 15 residues long. Germline V gene data show CDR1 as SGHDN and CDR2 as FVKESK. In nucleotides, the CDR3 is TGTGCCAGCAGCCAAGATTTGCGGCCTCGGTACGAGCAGTACTTC. It codes for CASSQDLRPRYEQYF.

The rearrangement joins TRBV11-2 to TRBJ2-1; D is undetermined. The ends were cut back, 1 base at V and 3 bases at J, with 10 bases in the middle. CDR1 and CDR2 from the germline V gene are SGHAT and FQNNGV. The CDR3 spans 15 residues. As DNA, the CDR3 is TGTGCCAGCAGCTTAGTTATTGGCAGCTACAATGAGCAGTTCTTC. It translates to CASSLVIGSYNEQFF.

The V gene is TRBV29-1, the J gene TRBJ1-1; no clear D gene. Deletions cut 6 bases from V and 0 bases from J, with 11 bases between. The V gene's germline CDR1 is SQVTM and CDR2 ANQGSEA. CDR3 length: 13 residues. The CDR3 DNA follows: TGCAGCGTCGGTCGAGAGTTGAACACTGAAGCTTTCTTT. The encoded protein is CSVGRELNTEAFF.

The V and J genes are TRBV27 and TRBJ2-2; D is possibly TRBD2 (5 bases). This CDR3 is built from 16 residues. The V end lost 2 bases, the J end lost 1 base, and 11 bases lay between the germline ends. Germline V gene lookup returns CDR1 MNHEY and CDR2 SMNVEV (reference sequence). In nucleotides, the CDR3 is TGTGCCAGCAGTTTAGCCGGAGGCGGGAACACCGGGGAGCTGTTTTTT. Translation: CASSLAGGGNTGELFF.

This chain links TRBV5-1 with TRBJ2-3; possibly TRBD2 for D (6 bases). The CDR3 totals 14 residues. The V and J ends lost 5 bases and 4 bases respectively, with 14 bases between them. Germline assignment: CDR1 SGHRS and CDR2 YFSETQ. Here the CDR3 reads CASRPMTSSDTQYF. CDR3 sequence (DNA): TGCGCCAGCAGACCGATGACTAGTTCAGATACGCAGTATTTT.

This chain joins TRBV28 and TRBJ1-2; TRBD1 matches at 8 bases. The germline CDR1 and CDR2 sequences are MDHEN and SYDVKM. V was pared by 5 bases and J by 4 bases, with 18 bases of the junction left unmatched. The CDR3 loop spans 18 amino acids. This chain's CDR3 is CASSPSGRGRAISYGYTF. The CDR3 DNA sequence: TGTGCCAGCAGTCCCTCGGGCAGGGGGCGGGCCATTAGCTATGGCTACACCTTC.